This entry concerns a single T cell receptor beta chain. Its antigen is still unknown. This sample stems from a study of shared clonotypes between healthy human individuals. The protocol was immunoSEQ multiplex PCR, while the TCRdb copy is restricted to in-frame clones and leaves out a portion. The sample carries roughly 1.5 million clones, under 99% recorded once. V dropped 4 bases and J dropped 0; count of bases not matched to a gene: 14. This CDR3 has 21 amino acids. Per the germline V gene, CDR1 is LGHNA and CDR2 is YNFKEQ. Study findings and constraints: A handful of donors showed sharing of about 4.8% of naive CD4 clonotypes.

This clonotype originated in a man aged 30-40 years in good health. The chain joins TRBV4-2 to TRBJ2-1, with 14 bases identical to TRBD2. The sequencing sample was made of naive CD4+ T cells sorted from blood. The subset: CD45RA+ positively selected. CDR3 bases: TGTGCCAGCAGCCGGGGACTAGCGGGAGCCTCCTTATTAAGCTCCTACAATGAGCAGTTCTTC. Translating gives CASSRGLAGASLLSSYNEQFF.